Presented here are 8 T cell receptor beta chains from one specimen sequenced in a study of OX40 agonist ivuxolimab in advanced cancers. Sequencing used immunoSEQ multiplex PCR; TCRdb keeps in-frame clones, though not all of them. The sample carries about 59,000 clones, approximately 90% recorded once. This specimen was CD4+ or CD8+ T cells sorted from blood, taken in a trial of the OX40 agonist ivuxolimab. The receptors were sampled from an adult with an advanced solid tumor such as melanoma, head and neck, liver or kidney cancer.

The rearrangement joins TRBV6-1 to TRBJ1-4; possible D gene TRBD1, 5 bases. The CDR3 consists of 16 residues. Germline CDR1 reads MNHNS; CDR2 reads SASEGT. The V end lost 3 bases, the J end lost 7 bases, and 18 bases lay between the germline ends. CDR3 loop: CASSEKGRVIIEKLFF. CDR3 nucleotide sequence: TGTGCCAGCAGTGAGAAGGGGAGGGTTATTATTGAAAAACTGTTTTTT.

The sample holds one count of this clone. The CDR3 loop reads CATSRGDLLDTEAFF. The CDR3 DNA is TGTGCCACCAGCAGAGGGGACCTCCTTGACACTGAAGCTTTCTTT. This chain uses TRBV15 with TRBJ1-1; D is perhaps TRBD1 (5 bases). The CDR3 is 15 amino acids. V dropped 1 base and J dropped 3 bases, with 12 bases sitting between them. Germline lookup yields CDR1 LNHNV and CDR2 YYDKDF (reference sequence).

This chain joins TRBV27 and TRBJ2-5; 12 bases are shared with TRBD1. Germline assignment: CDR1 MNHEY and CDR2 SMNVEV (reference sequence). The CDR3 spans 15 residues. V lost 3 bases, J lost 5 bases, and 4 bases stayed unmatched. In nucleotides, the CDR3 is TGTGCCAGCAGTTTGGGGACAGGGGGCCGGGAGACCCAGTACTTC. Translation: CASSLGTGGRETQYF.

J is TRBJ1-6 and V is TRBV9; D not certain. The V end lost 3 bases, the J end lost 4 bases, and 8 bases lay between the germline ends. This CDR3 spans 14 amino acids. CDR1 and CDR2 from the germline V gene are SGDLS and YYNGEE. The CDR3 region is CASSAVEYNSPLHF. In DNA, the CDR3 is TGTGCCAGCAGCGCCGTCGAGTATAATTCACCCCTCCACTTT.

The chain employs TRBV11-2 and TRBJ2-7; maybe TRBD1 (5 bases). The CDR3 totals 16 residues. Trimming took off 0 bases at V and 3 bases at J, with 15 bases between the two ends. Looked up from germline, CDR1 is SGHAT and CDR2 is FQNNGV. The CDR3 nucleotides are TGTGCCAGCAGCTTAGAAGCAGGGTTTGGAAACTACGAGCAGTACTTC. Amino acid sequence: CASSLEAGFGNYEQYF.

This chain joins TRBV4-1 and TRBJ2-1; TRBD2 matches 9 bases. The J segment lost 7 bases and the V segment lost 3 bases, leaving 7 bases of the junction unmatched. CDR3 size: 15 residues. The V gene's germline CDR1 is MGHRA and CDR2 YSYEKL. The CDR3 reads CASSHIGTSLNEQFF. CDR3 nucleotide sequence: TGCGCCAGCAGCCACATTGGGACTAGCCTAAATGAGCAGTTCTTC.

The CDR3 DNA reads TGTGCCAGCAGTTACCTAGCGGGAGGGCCAGCTGATGAGCAGTTCTTC. Translation: CASSYLAGGPADEQFF. The rearrangement joins TRBV6-5 to TRBJ2-1, with 12 bases matching TRBD2. Per germline, CDR1 MNHEY and CDR2 SVGAGI. This CDR3 is 16 amino acids long. Trimming at V came to 2 bases and at J to 8 bases, leaving 7 bases not matched to a gene.

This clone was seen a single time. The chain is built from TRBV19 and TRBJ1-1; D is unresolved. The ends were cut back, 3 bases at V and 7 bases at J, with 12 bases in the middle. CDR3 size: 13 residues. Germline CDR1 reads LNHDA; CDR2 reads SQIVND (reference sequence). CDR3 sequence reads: CASSIGVGFEAFF. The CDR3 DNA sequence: TGTGCCAGTAGTATCGGTGTGGGATTTGAAGCTTTCTTT.